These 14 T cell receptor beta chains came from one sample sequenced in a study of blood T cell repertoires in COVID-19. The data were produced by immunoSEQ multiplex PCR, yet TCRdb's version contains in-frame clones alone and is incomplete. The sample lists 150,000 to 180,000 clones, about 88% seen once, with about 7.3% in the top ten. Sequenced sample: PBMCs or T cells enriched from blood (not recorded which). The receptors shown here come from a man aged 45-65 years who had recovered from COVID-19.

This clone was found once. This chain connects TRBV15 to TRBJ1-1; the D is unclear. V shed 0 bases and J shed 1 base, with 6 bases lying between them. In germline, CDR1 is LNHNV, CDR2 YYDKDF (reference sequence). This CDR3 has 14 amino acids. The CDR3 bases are TGTGCCACCAGCAGAGATCGGTCGAACACTGAAGCTTTCTTT. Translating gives CATSRDRSNTEAFF.

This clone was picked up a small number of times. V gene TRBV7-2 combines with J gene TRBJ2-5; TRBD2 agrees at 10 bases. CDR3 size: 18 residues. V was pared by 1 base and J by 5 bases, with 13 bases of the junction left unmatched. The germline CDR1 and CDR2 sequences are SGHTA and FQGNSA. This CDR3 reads CASSLDEVSGLAMETQYF. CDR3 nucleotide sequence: TGTGCCAGCAGCTTAGATGAAGTCTCGGGACTAGCGATGGAGACCCAGTACTTC.

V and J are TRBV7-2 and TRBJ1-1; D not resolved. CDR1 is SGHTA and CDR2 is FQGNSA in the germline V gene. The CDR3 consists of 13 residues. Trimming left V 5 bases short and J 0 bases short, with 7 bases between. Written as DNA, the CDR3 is TGTGCCAGCAGCAGCGGGTTGAACACTGAAGCTTTCTTT. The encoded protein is CASSSGLNTEAFF.

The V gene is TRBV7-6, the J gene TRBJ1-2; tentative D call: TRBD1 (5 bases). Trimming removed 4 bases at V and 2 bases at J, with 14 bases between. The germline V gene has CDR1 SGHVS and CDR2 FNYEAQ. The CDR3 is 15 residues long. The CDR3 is CASSSAPGQNYGYTF. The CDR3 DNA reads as TGTGCCAGCAGCTCCGCGCCAGGGCAGAACTATGGCTACACCTTC.

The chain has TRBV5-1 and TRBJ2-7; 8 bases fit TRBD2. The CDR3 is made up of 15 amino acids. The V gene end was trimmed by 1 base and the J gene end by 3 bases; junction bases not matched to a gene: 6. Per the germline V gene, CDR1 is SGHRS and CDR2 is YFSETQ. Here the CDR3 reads CASSLSRGGIYEQYF. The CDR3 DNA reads TGCGCCAGCAGCTTGTCCCGGGGGGGGATCTACGAGCAGTACTTC.

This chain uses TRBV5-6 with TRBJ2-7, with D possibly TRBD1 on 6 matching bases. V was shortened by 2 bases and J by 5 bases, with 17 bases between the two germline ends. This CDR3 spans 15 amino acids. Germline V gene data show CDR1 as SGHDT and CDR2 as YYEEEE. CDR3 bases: TGTGCCAGCAGCTTTGGTGTGGAACAGGGAAACGAGCAGTACTTC. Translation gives CASSFGVEQGNEQYF.

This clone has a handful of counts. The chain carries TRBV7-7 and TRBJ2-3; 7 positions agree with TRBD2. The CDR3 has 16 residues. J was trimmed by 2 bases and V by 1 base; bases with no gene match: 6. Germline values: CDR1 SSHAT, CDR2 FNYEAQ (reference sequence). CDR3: CASSLGGGLDTDTQYF. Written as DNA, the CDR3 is TGTGCCAGCAGCTTAGGGGGGGGACTCGACACAGATACGCAGTATTTT. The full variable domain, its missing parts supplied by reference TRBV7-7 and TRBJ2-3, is GAGVSQSPRYKVTKRGQDVTLRCDPISSHATLYWYQQALGQGPEFLTYFNYEAQPDKSGLPSDRFSAERPEGSISTLTIQRTEQRDSAMYRCASSLGGGLDTDTQYFGPGTRLTVL.

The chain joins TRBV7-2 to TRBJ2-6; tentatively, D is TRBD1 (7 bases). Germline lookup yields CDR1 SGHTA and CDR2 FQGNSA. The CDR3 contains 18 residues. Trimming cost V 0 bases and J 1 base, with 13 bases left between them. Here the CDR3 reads CASSLAGGGRSGANVLTF. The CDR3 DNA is TGTGCCAGCAGCTTAGCCGGAGGGGGCAGGTCTGGGGCCAACGTCCTGACTTTC.

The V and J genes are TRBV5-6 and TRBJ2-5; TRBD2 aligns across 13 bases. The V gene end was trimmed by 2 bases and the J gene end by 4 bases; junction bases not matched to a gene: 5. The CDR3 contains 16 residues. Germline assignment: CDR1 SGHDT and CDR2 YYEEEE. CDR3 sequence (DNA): TGTGCCAGCAGCTTTCGGACTAGCGGGGGAGGAGAGACCCAGTACTTC. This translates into CASSFRTSGGGETQYF.

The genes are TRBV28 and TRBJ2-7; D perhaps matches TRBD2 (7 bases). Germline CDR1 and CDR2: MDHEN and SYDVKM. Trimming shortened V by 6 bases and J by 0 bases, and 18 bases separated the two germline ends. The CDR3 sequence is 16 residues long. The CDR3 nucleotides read TGTGCCAGCAGCTCCCGGAGGGGGGGACGCTCCTACGAGCAGTACTTC. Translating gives CASSSRRGGRSYEQYF.

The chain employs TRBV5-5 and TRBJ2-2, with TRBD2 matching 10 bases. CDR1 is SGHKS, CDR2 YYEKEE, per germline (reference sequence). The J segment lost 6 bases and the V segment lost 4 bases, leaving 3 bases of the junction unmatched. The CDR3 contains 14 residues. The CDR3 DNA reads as TGTGCCAGCAGCGGCGGGACTAGCGCCGGGGAGCTGTTTTTT. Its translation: CASSGGTSAGELFF.

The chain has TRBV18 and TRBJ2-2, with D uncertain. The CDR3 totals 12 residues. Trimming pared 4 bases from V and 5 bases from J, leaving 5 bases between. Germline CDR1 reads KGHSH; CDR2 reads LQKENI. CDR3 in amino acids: CASSRETGELFF. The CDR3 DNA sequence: TGTGCCAGCTCACGCGAAACCGGGGAGCTGTTTTTT. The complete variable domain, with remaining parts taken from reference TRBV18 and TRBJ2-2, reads NAGVMQNPRHLVRRRGQEARLRCSPMKGHSHVYWYRQLPEEGLKFMVYLQKENIIDESGMPKERFSAEFPKEGPSILRIQQVVRGDSAAYFCASSRETGELFFGEGSRLTVL.

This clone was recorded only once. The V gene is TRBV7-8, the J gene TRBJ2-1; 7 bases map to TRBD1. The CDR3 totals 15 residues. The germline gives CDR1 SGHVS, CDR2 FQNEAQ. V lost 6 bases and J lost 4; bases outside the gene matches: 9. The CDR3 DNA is TGTGCCAGCAGACAACGACAGGGACAGTACAATGAGCAGTTCTTC. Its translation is CASRQRQGQYNEQFF.

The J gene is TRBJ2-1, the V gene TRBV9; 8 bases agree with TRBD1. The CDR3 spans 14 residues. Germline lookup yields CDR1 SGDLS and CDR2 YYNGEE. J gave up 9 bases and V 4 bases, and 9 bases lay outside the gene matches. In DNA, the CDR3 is TGTGCCAGCAGCCCCCGGACAGGGAAGGGTGAGCAGTTCTTC. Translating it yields CASSPRTGKGEQFF.